The clone carrying this T cell receptor (beta chain) came up many times. The beta constant-region primer was an equimolar mix of two oligonucleotides covering TRBC1 and TRBC2. A 12-nucleotide UMI and the SP2 primer were added to the cDNA 3' end by oligonucleotide ligation. A single record per CDR3 protein comes from TCRdb applying MiXCR to the UMI-ligation and nested PCR reads. In the table there are about 150,000 distinct CDR3 sequences, approximately 15% of which are singletons. This entry belongs to a study of naive and memory T cell subsets. With 3 bases removed from V and 3 bases from J, the gap between germline ends came to 14 bases. Germline-derived CDR1 and CDR2 are SQVTM and ANQGSEA. This CDR3 spans 14 amino acids.

The receptor was isolated from a human donor in good health. The V call is TRBV29-1, the J call TRBJ2-5; tentative D call: TRBD1 (6 bases). Sequenced sample: naive CD4+ T cells from blood. The CDR3 reads CSVDLMRGKETQYF. The CDR3 DNA follows: TGCAGCGTTGATCTGATGAGGGGGAAAGAGACCCAGTACTTC.